This T cell receptor beta chain was sequenced in a study of OX40 agonist ivuxolimab in advanced cancers. Regarding the complete study: The costimulatory receptor OX40 (CD134) was targeted by ivuxolimab, a fully human IgG2 agonistic monoclonal antibody. Intravenous ivuxolimab was administered to patients every 2 weeks at six dose levels: 0.01, 0.1, 0.3, 1.5, 3 and 10 mg/kg. Of the 50 to 55 patients in dose escalation, about 20 had hepatocellular carcinoma, some 15 had melanoma, 9 had renal cell carcinoma and 9 had head and neck cancer. A male proportion of roughly 80% and a mean age of approximately 61 years, ranging from 23 to 79, were recorded for the dose-escalation cohort. Three dose-escalation patients achieved partial responses, one with hepatocellular carcinoma and two with cutaneous melanoma. Prior anti-PD-1, anti-PD-L1 or anti-CTLA-4 therapy was permitted, and checkpoint inhibitors had been received by about 37% of dose-escalation patients. Peripheral TCRbeta sequencing aimed to test whether ivuxolimab altered TCR sequence diversity and caused clonal T-cell expansion. The paper reports the monotherapy dose-escalation portion (N of about 50 patients) of the phase I ivuxolimab trial. Here is what the overall study found, with its caveats: Low levels of normalized T-cell clonal expansion were also shown by some nonresponding patients. At doses from 0.1 to 3.0 mg/kg, clonal expansion was seen in both CD4+ and CD8+ blood T cells between baseline and week 6. After ivuxolimab, more expanded clones were found on average in CD8+ T cells than in CD4+ T cells. The antigen specificity of the peripheral T cells that underwent clonal expansion was not determined. In the 0.1-3.0 mg/kg groups, partial responders were among the patients with the lowest normalized peripheral clonal expansion, particularly in CD8+ T cells.

To sequence the TCRbeta CDR3 region, genomic DNA was isolated from the sorted cells. The immunoSEQ Assay was used for sequencing of TCRbeta CDR3 regions. TCRdb carries this immuneACCESS record with in-frame sequences only. Its versions omit some clonotypes, under half of them owing to an unresolved V gene in the studies checked, with the rest unexplained. Within this sample are roughly 30,000 clones, with approximately 91% of them counted one time only. Roughly 10% of the sample is in the top ten clones. Turning to this clone: The antigen it recognizes is unknown. No quality values exist for individual bases; no much larger clone is one base distant.

Patients with autoimmune disease history or receiving systemic immunosuppression were excluded from the trial. Peripheral blood for TCR sequencing was collected from all dose cohorts at baseline, on cycle 4 day 1, and on cycle 7 day 1. Samples were obtained from an open-label, multicenter, first-in-human phase I dose-escalation trial of ivuxolimab. Adults with locally advanced or metastatic melanoma, renal cell, hepatocellular, or head and neck squamous cell carcinoma were enrolled in the trial. Before TCR sequencing, CD4+ T cells and CD8+ T cells were sorted from peripheral blood as separate populations. The starting material was CD4+ or CD8+ T cells sorted from blood, obtained in a trial of the OX40 agonist ivuxolimab. The sequence was obtained from an adult with an advanced solid tumor such as melanoma, head and neck, liver or kidney cancer.

The CDR3 has the sequence CANRQGSYEQYF. The DNA sequence reads TGTGCCAACCGACAGGGCTCCTACGAGCAGTACTTC. Recombination connected TRBV2 to TRBJ2-7; 7 of the junction bases match TRBD1. V ends up 10 bases short and J 0 bases short, with an unmatched junction base count of 3. The CDR3 starts with the cysteine, ends with the phenylalanine, and has 12 residues. Only the CDR3 DNA stays, 36 bases, in frame from base 1. The germline V gene encodes CDR1 SNHLY and CDR2 FYNNEI.